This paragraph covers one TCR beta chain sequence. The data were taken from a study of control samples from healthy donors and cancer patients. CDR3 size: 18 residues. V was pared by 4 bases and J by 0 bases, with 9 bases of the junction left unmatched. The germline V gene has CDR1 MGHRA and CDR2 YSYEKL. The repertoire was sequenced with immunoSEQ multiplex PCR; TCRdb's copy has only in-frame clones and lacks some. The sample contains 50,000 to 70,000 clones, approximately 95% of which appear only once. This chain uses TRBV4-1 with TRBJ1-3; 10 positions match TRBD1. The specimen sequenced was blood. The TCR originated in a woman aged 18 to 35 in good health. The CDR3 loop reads CASSPTPGQGFSGNTIYF. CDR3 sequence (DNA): TGCGCCAGCAGCCCCACCCCGGGACAGGGGTTCTCTGGAAACACCATATATTTT.